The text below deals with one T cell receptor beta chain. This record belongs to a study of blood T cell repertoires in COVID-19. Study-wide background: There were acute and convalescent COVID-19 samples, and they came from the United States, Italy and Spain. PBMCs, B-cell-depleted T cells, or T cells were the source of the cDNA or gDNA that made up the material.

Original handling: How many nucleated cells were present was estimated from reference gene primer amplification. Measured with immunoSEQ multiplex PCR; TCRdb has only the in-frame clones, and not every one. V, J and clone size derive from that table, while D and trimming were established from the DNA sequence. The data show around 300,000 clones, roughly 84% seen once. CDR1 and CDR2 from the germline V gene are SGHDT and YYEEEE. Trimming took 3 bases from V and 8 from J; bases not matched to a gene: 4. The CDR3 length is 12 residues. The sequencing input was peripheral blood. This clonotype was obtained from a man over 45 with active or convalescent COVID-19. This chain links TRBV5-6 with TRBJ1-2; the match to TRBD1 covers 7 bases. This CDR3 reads CASSSQGYGYTF. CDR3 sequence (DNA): TGTGCCAGCAGCTCACAGGGGTACGGCTACACCTTC.